The entry below gives a single TCR beta chain sequence along with its context. Its antigen is as yet unknown. These data come from a study of PD-1 blockade in classical Hodgkin lymphoma. General study results and limits: Newly diagnosed patients had diversity similar to the baseline diversity of complete responders. When nivolumab was started under 1 year after ASCT, patients were excluded. The study found that TCR diversity rose significantly by C4D1 in CD4+ but not CD8+ cells. The causes of the repertoire differences, possibly disease activity or prior therapy, remain undefined.

Relapse was seen in all patients after autologous stem cell transplantation, and brentuximab vedotin exposure was variable. Using immunoSEQ multiplex PCR, the repertoire was profiled, and TCRdb retains in-frame clones only, with some absent. This table holds nearly 100,000 clones, roughly 83% found once. The sample consisted of peripheral blood mononuclear cells (PBMCs), taken at baseline. This clonotype originated in a human donor with classical Hodgkin lymphoma.

CDR3 residues: CASSLPGPYEQYF. CDR3 coding DNA: TGTGCCAGCAGCTTACCAGGCCCCTACGAGCAGTACTTC. The rearrangement links TRBV7-2 to TRBJ2-7; D gene unclear. V dropped 2 bases and J dropped 2 bases, with 7 bases sitting between them. Per germline, CDR1 SGHTA and CDR2 FQGNSA. This CDR3 spans 13 amino acids.